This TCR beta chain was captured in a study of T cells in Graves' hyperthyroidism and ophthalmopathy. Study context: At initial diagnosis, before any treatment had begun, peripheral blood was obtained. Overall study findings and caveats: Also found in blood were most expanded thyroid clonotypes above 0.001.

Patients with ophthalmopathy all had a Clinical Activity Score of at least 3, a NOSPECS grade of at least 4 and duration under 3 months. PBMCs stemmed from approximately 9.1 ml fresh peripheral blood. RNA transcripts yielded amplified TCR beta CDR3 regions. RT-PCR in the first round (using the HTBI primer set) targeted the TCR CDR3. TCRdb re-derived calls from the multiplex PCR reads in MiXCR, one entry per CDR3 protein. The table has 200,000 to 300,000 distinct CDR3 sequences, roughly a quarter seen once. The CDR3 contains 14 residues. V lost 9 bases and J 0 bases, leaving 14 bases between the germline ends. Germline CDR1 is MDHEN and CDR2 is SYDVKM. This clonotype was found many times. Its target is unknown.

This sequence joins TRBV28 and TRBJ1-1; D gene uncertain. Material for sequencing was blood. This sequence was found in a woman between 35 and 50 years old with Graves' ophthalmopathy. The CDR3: CASNPQRMNTEAFF. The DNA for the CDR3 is TGTGCCAGTAACCCGCAGAGAATGAACACTGAAGCTTTCTTT.